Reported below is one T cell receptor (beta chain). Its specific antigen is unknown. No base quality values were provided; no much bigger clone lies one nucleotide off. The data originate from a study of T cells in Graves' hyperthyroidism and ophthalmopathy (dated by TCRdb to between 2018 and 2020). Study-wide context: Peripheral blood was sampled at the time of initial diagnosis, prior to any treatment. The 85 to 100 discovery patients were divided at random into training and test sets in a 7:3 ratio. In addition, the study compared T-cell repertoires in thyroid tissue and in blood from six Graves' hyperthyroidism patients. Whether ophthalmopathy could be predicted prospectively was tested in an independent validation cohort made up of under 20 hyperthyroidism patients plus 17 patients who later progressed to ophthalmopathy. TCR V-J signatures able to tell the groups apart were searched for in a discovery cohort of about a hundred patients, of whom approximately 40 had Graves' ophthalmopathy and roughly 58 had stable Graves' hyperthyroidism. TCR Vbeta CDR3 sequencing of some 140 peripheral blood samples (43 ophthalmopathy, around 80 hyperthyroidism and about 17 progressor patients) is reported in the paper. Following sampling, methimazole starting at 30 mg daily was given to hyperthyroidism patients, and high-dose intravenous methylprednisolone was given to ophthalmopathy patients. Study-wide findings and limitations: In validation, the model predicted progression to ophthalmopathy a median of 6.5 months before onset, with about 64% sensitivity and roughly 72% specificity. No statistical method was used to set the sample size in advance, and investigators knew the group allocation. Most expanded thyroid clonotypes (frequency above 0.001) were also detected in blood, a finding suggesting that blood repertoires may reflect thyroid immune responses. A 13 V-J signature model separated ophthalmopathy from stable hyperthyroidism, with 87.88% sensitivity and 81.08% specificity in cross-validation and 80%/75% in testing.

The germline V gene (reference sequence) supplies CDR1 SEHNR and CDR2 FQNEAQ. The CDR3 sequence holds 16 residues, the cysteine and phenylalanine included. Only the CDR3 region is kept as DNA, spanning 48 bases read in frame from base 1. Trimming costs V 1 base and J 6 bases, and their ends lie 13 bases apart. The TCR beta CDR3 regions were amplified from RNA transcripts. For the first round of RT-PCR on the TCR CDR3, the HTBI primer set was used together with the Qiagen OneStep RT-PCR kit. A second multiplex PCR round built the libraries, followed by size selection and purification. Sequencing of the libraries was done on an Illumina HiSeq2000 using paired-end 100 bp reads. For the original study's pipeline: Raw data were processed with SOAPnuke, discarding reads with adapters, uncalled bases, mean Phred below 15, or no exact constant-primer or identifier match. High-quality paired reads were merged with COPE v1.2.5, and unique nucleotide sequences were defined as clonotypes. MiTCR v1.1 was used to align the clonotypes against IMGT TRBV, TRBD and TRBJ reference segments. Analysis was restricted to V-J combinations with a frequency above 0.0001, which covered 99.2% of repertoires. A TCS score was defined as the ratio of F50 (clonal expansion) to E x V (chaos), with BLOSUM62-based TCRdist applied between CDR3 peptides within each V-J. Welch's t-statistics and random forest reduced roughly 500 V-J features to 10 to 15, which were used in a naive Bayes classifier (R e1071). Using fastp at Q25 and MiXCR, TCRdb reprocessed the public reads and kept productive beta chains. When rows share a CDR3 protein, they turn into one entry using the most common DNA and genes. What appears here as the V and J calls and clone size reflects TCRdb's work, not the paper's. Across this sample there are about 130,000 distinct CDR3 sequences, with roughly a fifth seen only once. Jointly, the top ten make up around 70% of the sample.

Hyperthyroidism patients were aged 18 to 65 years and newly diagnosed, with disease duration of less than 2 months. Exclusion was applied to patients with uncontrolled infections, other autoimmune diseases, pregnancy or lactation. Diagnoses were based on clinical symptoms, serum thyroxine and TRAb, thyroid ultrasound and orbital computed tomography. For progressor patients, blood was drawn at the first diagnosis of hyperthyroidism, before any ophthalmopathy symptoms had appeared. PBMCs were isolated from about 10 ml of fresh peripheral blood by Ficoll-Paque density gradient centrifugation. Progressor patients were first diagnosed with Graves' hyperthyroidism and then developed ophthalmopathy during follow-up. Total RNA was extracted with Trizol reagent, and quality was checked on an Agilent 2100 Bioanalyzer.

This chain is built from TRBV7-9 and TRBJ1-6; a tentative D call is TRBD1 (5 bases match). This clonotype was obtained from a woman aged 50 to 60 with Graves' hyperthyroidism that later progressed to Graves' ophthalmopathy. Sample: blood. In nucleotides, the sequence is TGTGCCAGCAGCTTAGGCTCCGGGACTGGTAATTCACCCCTCCACTTT. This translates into CASSLGSGTGNSPLHF.